This T cell receptor (beta chain) was obtained from a study of OX40 agonist ivuxolimab in advanced cancers. Whole-study context: Six ivuxolimab dose levels, 0.01 to 10 mg/kg, were given intravenously every 2 weeks.

Study findings and constraints: More expanded clones were found, on average, in CD8+ than in CD4+ T cells.

The germline CDR1 and CDR2 sequences are MNHNS and SASEGT. The CDR3 contains 14 residues. J gave up 3 bases and V 6 bases, and 4 bases lay outside the gene matches. Details on this clone: The antigen is not known.

Data came from immunoSEQ multiplex PCR; TCRdb stores just in-frame clones and leaves some out. The sample includes under 70,000 clones, 80% to 90% of them seen just once. The chain joins TRBV6-1 to TRBJ1-4; 7 nucleotides match TRBD1. The receptor was isolated from an adult with an advanced solid tumor such as melanoma, head and neck, liver or kidney cancer. Sequencing was performed on CD4+ or CD8+ T cells sorted from blood, taken in a trial of the OX40 agonist ivuxolimab. The CDR3, as DNA: TGTGCCAGCAGGATGGGACAGCCTAATGAAAAACTGTTTTTT. This encodes CASRMGQPNEKLFF.